What follows are 12 T cell receptor beta chains derived from one specimen sequenced in a study of siplizumab effects on memory and regulatory T cells. Sequencing was performed with immunoSEQ multiplex PCR; in TCRdb, only in-frame clones are kept and a portion is missing. The data show 75,000 to 100,000 clones, with just under 95% seen just once and approximately 1.4% held by the top ten. Specimen: non-Treg CD4+ T cells sorted from blood. Receptors originate from a human donor in good health.

This chain uses TRBV7-3 with TRBJ1-2; D is perhaps TRBD1 (5 bases). The germline gives CDR1 SGHTA, CDR2 FQGTGA. Trimming stripped 6 bases from V and 4 bases from J, with 30 bases between. The CDR3 loop spans 19 amino acids. CDR3 in amino acids: CASSESFPKRQFTFYGYTF. Here the CDR3 DNA reads TGTGCCAGCAGTGAGAGCTTCCCCAAGCGACAGTTTACTTTCTATGGCTACACCTTC.

The chain is built from TRBV28 and TRBJ1-4, with D unclear. V dropped 6 bases and J dropped 12 bases, with 14 bases sitting between them. The germline V gene has CDR1 MDHEN and CDR2 SYDVKM. This CDR3 is 12 amino acids long. In DNA form, the CDR3 reads TGTGCCAGCAGCTCACCAGCCATCCAACTGTTTTTT. The encoded protein is CASSSPAIQLFF. The full variable domain, with the rest looked up from reference TRBV28 and TRBJ1-4, is DVKVTQSSRYLVKRTGEKVFLECVQDMDHENMFWYRQDPGLGLRLIYFSYDVKMKEKGDIPEGYSVSREKKERFSLILESASTNQTSMYLCASSSPAIQLFFGSGTQLSVL.

The chain carries TRBV11-2 and TRBJ2-2, with D hard to call. The length of the CDR3 is 18 residues. Germline CDR1 SGHAT, CDR2 FQNNGV. Deletions cut 4 bases from V and 0 bases from J, with 18 bases between. The CDR3 loop reads CASSSIVRELANTGELFF. The CDR3 region has the DNA TGTGCCAGCAGCTCCATCGTCCGTGAGCTAGCGAACACCGGGGAGCTGTTTTTT.

The J gene is TRBJ2-3, the V gene TRBV7-6; TRBD2 aligns across 7 bases. The J segment lost 6 bases and the V segment lost 1 base, leaving 1 base of the junction unmatched. The CDR3 is 13 amino acids. Germline V lookup: CDR1 SGHVS, CDR2 FNYEAQ. Here the CDR3 reads CASSLGEGDTQYF. CDR3 nucleotide sequence: TGTGCCAGCAGCTTAGGGGAGGGGGATACGCAGTATTTT.

The V gene is TRBV25-1, the J gene TRBJ2-5, with D unclear. Germline V gene sequence: CDR1 MGHDK, CDR2 SYGVNS. This CDR3 region has 14 residues. Trimming cost V 0 bases and J 3 bases, with 8 bases left between them. This CDR3 is CASSEYKVEETQYF. The CDR3 coding sequence is TGTGCCAGCAGTGAATATAAAGTCGAAGAGACCCAGTACTTC.

CDR3 in amino acids: CASLQGGGTAGELFF. CDR3 bases: TGTGCCAGCCTACAGGGTGGCGGGACAGCCGGGGAGCTGTTTTTT. This chain uses TRBV28 with TRBJ2-2; tentative D call: TRBD1 (7 bases). V lost 8 bases and J 6 bases, leaving 19 bases between the germline ends. Germline CDR1 and CDR2: MDHEN and SYDVKM. The CDR3 length is 15 residues.

The V call is TRBV28, the J call TRBJ2-7; tentatively, D is TRBD2 (5 bases). The V end was cut by 6 bases, the J end by 6 bases, with 12 bases between. The germline V gene has CDR1 MDHEN and CDR2 SYDVKM. CDR3 size: 12 residues. CDR3 sequence (DNA): TGTGCCAGCAGACGTGGGAGTTCCGAGCAGTACTTC. Translation gives CASRRGSSEQYF.

V gene TRBV6-1 combines with J gene TRBJ1-3; no clear D gene. With 2 bases removed from V and 7 bases from J, the gap between germline ends came to 6 bases. CDR1 and CDR2 from the germline V gene are MNHNS and SASEGT. The CDR3 has 12 amino acids. The CDR3: CASSEFTNTIYF. CDR3 nucleotide sequence: TGTGCCAGCAGTGAATTTACTAACACCATATATTTT.

This chain connects TRBV6-6 to TRBJ2-3; 8 bases map to TRBD1. V lost 5 bases, J lost 2 bases, and 3 bases stayed unmatched. The germline gives CDR1 MNHNY, CDR2 SVGAGI (reference sequence). The CDR3 length is 14 residues. The chain's CDR3 is CASSRTGTTDTQYF. The CDR3 nucleotides are TGTGCCAGCAGTCGGACAGGGACCACAGATACGCAGTATTTT.

V is TRBV6-1 and J is TRBJ2-6, with D possibly TRBD2 on 5 matching bases. CDR1 and CDR2 from the germline V gene are MNHNS and SASEGT. This CDR3 has 17 amino acids. V dropped 3 bases and J dropped 4 bases, with 16 bases sitting between them. This chain's CDR3 is CASSEDWGVPGANVLTF. As DNA, the CDR3 is TGTGCCAGCAGTGAGGACTGGGGAGTTCCCGGGGCCAACGTCCTGACTTTC.

CDR3 coding DNA: TGTGCCATCAAGGGAGGGACCTCGGGGCAGTACTTC. Translation: CAIKGGTSGQYF. The rearrangement joins TRBV10-3 to TRBJ2-7; TRBD2 matches 7 bases. Per germline, CDR1 ENHRY and CDR2 SYGVKD. V was clipped by 7 bases and J by 9 bases; unmatched bases: 9. The CDR3 length is 12 residues.

This clone was observed once. The chain uses TRBV28 and TRBJ1-4; the D gene is possibly TRBD1 (6 bases). V lost 3 bases and J 8 bases, leaving 16 bases between the germline ends. Germline V gives CDR1 MDHEN, CDR2 SYDVKM. This CDR3 is 15 amino acids long. In DNA form, the CDR3 reads TGTGCCAGCAGTTTCTTATTGGGAGGGGGGGAAAAACTGTTTTTT. The encoded protein is CASSFLLGGGEKLFF.